What follows describes a single T cell receptor beta chain. In the same sample, other DNA sequences code for this CDR3. The material for each subset, its genomic DNA, was split evenly across several immunoSEQ plates. How the authors handled the data: From ImmunoSEQ came sequences covering only the junction and carrying no quality scores, so filtering differed. Libraries were prepared by immunoSEQ multiplex PCR; TCRdb keeps only in-frame clonotypes and omits some of them. Clone size and V and J calls were adopted from that table, with D and trimming inferred from the DNA. The sample shows 400,000 to 600,000 clones, about 85% of them seen only once. The data were obtained in a study of shared clonotypes between healthy human individuals. CDR3 size: 15 residues. CDR1 is SGHNT and CDR2 is YYREEE in the germline V gene (reference sequence). The J segment lost 2 bases and the V segment lost 4 bases, leaving 5 bases of the junction unmatched.

The TCR comes from a woman between 35 and 50 years old in good health. Some clones in this sample may be carry-over from other donors' samples. The chain recombines TRBV5-4 with TRBJ2-7; 11 nucleotides agree with TRBD2. The sample consisted of PBMCs. For the CDR3, the DNA is TGTGCCAGCAGCCTAGGACTAGCGGGTACCTACGAGCAGTACTTC. Translating gives CASSLGLAGTYEQYF.